The 7 T cell receptor beta chains below were found in one sample sequenced in a study of shared clonotypes between healthy human individuals. TCRdb's table, derived via immunoSEQ multiplex PCR, lists solely in-frame clones and lacks some. The sample shows about 2.1 million clones, 85% to 95% of them seen only once. CD45RO-negative, CCR7-positively selected cells formed the naive CD8 fraction, excluding terminally differentiated effector memory CD45RA+ cells. The sequenced sample was naive CD8+ T cells from PBMCs. The receptors stem from a man aged 18-30 years in good health. Some clones in this sample may be carry-over from other donors' samples.

The chain links TRBV19 to TRBJ2-7; D is uncertain. This CDR3 comprises 13 residues. The V end lost 6 bases, the J end lost 3 bases, and 12 bases lay between the germline ends. Germline V gives CDR1 LNHDA, CDR2 SQIVND (reference sequence). This chain's CDR3 is CASSTPGRYEQYF. The CDR3 DNA follows: TGTGCCAGTAGCACGCCAGGACGCTACGAGCAGTACTTC.

Comment on this clone: This specimen includes other DNA sequences encoding the same CDR3. The chain employs TRBV29-1 and TRBJ2-3; D unresolved. V shed 4 bases and J shed 2 bases, with 1 base lying between them. The germline V gene encodes CDR1 SQVTM and CDR2 ANQGSEA. This CDR3 region has 10 residues. The CDR3 nucleotides read TGCAGCGTTGTCACAGATACGCAGTATTTT. Protein sequence: CSVVTDTQYF.

This clone came up once. V usage is TRBV12-5 and J usage is TRBJ2-7; D not certain. The CDR3 length is 15 residues. Germline CDR1 is LGHNT and CDR2 is FRNRAP. The ends were cut back, 5 bases at V and 5 bases at J, with 19 bases in the middle. The CDR3 nucleotides read TGTGCTAGTGGTCCTGGACCTTCCCTGGCACACGAGCAGTACTTC. It codes for CASGPGPSLAHEQYF.

The chain combines TRBV11-2 with TRBJ2-1; D unclear. The V gene's germline CDR1 is SGHAT and CDR2 FQNNGV. The V gene lost 1 base and the J gene lost 3 bases, with 13 bases spanning the gap. The CDR3 consists of 16 residues. Written as DNA, the CDR3 is TGTGCCAGCAGCTTAGGTACAGACCTCCACTACAATGAGCAGTTCTTC. Translation gives CASSLGTDLHYNEQFF.

The CDR3 region is CASSLLGNSLNTGELFF. As DNA, the CDR3 is TGTGCCAGCAGCCTTCTCGGTAATAGCTTAAACACCGGGGAGCTGTTTTTT. The rearrangement joins TRBV28 to TRBJ2-2; D is undetermined. CDR1 and CDR2 (germline): MDHEN, SYDVKM. There are 17 residues in the CDR3. V was clipped by 6 bases and J by 2 bases, with 19 bases between them.

Remarks on this clone: Additional DNA sequences in this sample encode the identical CDR3. The chain links TRBV19 to TRBJ2-7; maybe TRBD1 (6 bases). Germline V gene sequence: CDR1 LNHDA, CDR2 SQIVND (reference sequence). Trimming cost V 0 bases and J 2 bases, with 11 bases left between them. This CDR3 has 15 amino acids. The CDR3 region has the DNA TGTGCCAGTAGTATAGATGCAGGGGAAGCCTACGAGCAGTACTTC. It translates to CASSIDAGEAYEQYF.

The genes are TRBV7-9 and TRBJ2-3; D is unresolved. The CDR3 is 13 residues long. V was pared by 5 bases and J by 2 bases, with 8 bases between. Germline CDR1 is SEHNR and CDR2 is FQNEAQ (reference sequence). CDR3 residues: CASSPILTDTQYF. CDR3 coding DNA: TGTGCCAGCAGCCCTATACTCACAGATACGCAGTATTTT.